The 28 T cell receptor beta chains presented below share a single source sample, sequenced in a study of Tregs in tolerant kidney transplant recipients. Clones were read by immunoSEQ multiplex PCR, and TCRdb kept only the in-frame ones, dropping some. Counted here are about 240,000 clones, around 81% occurring once; the ten biggest clones make up about 0.58%. The sequenced sample was CD4+ T cells from blood. Receptors were obtained from a human donor in good health.

This chain links TRBV27 with TRBJ2-3; 7 nucleotides align to TRBD2. There are 18 residues in the CDR3. V was clipped by 7 bases and J by 0 bases; unmatched bases: 16. Germline V CDR1 and CDR2: MNHEY, SMNVEV (reference sequence). Here the CDR3 DNA reads TGTGCCAGCACCCTCAATTGGCGGGAGATGTATAGCACAGATACGCAGTATTTT. Amino acids: CASTLNWREMYSTDTQYF.

V is TRBV5-1 and J is TRBJ1-1; 8 bases are a match to TRBD1. Germline CDR1 and CDR2: SGHRS and YFSETQ. This CDR3 spans 14 amino acids. V was clipped by 3 bases and J by 3 bases; unmatched bases: 4. Here the CDR3 DNA reads TGCGCCAGCAGCTCTGGACAGGGATACACTGAAGCTTTCTTT. This translates into CASSSGQGYTEAFF.

The gene calls are TRBV7-6 and TRBJ2-5; TRBD1 agrees at 8 bases. The CDR3 has 16 amino acids. Germline lookup yields CDR1 SGHVS and CDR2 FNYEAQ. V gave up 5 bases and J gave up 1 base; unmatched junction bases: 9. Here the CDR3 DNA reads TGTGCCAGCAGCCCTAGCCCCGGACAGGGCCAAGAGACCCAGTACTTC. This gives the protein CASSPSPGQGQETQYF. The full variable domain, its missing parts supplied by reference TRBV7-6 and TRBJ2-5, is GAGVSQSPRYKVTKRGQDVALRCDPISGHVSLYWYRQALGQGPEFLTYFNYEAQQDKSGLPNDRFSAERPEGSISTLTIQRTEQRDSAMYRCASSPSPGQGQETQYFGPGTRLLVL.

This chain uses TRBV29-1 with TRBJ2-7; TRBD1 or TRBD2 may be the D gene (5 bases each). Deletions cut 6 bases from V and 2 bases from J, with 11 bases between. Germline CDR1 reads SQVTM; CDR2 reads ANQGSEA. This CDR3 contains 12 residues. As DNA, the CDR3 is TGCAGCGTGGGTTGGGGGACCTACGAGCAGTACTTC. Translating it yields CSVGWGTYEQYF.

Notes on this clone: The junction does not match germline at one end; this may be a read error. The chain combines TRBV4-1 with TRBJ1-2; D perhaps matches TRBD1 (6 bases). This CDR3 region has 14 residues. Germline V gene lookup returns CDR1 MGHRA and CDR2 YSYEKL. CDR3 loop: CASSQRRGLDGYTF. CDR3 sequence (DNA): TGTGCCAGCAGCCAACGCAGGGGATTGGATGGCTACACCTTC.

This clone has just a few counts. The chain carries TRBV15 and TRBJ2-1; 11 positions agree with TRBD2. With V trimmed by 0 bases and J by 4 bases, 2 bases remained unmatched. The CDR3 is 16 residues long. The germline V gene encodes CDR1 LNHNV and CDR2 YYDKDF (reference sequence). CDR3 coding DNA: TGTGCCACCAGCAGAGAACTAGCGGGGGTGTACAATGAGCAGTTCTTC. Its translation is CATSRELAGVYNEQFF.

This clone was recorded only once. V is TRBV27 and J is TRBJ1-4; 9 bases are shared with TRBD1. Germline V lookup: CDR1 MNHEY, CDR2 SMNVEV (reference sequence). V was clipped by 5 bases and J by 1 base; unmatched bases: 8. The CDR3 spans 17 residues. CDR3 sequence (DNA): TGTGCCAGCAGTCCCCGGGACAGGGATTTAACTAATGAAAAACTGTTTTTT. This codes for CASSPRDRDLTNEKLFF.

The count of this clone is one. This chain uses TRBV2 with TRBJ2-5, with 11 bases lining up with TRBD2. V dropped 4 bases and J dropped 1; count of bases not matched to a gene: 11. CDR1 SNHLY and CDR2 FYNNEI come from the germline V gene. The CDR3 consists of 18 residues. The CDR3 DNA is TGTGCCAGCAGTGCCTCTCCGGGACTAGCGGCTCTCCAAGAGACCCAGTACTTC. Translation gives CASSASPGLAALQETQYF.

The gene calls are TRBV21-1 and TRBJ2-7. TRBV21-1 has pseudogene status. This CDR3 comprises 13 residues. The DNA of the CDR3 is TGTGCCAGCAGCACCCGCGACCTAAACGAGCAGTACTTC. Protein product: CASSTRDLNEQYF.

The rearrangement links TRBV30 to TRBJ2-7; 10 bases fit TRBD2. CDR1 is GTSNPN and CDR2 is SVGIG in the germline V gene (reference sequence). V was pared by 5 bases and J by 6 bases, with 22 bases of the junction left unmatched. The CDR3 is made up of 18 amino acids. This chain's CDR3 is CAWASGGLAEPPGGEQYF. As DNA, the CDR3 is TGTGCCTGGGCCTCAGGAGGACTAGCGGAACCCCCGGGCGGCGAGCAGTACTTC.

The chain's CDR3 is CASSYRGLQYF. Here the CDR3 DNA reads TGTGCCAGCAGCTACAGGGGGCTGCAGTACTTC. This chain joins TRBV7-6 and TRBJ2-7; 9 bases are a match to TRBD1. CDR1 and CDR2 from the germline V gene are SGHVS and FNYEAQ. CDR3 size: 11 residues. J gave up 9 bases and V 4 bases, and 1 base lay outside the gene matches.

The J gene is TRBJ1-1, the V gene TRBV6-1; 7 bases align to TRBD1. V gave up 7 bases and J gave up 3 bases; unmatched junction bases: 11. CDR3 length: 15 residues. Germline V gene lookup returns CDR1 MNHNS and CDR2 SASEGT. CDR3 DNA: TGTGCCAGCATAGAGGGGGCGGAACGGGACACTGAAGCTTTCTTT. It codes for CASIEGAERDTEAFF.

This sequence joins TRBV18 and TRBJ2-5; no reliable D call. Germline lookup yields CDR1 KGHSH and CDR2 LQKENI. V was shortened by 0 bases and J by 1 base, with 3 bases between the two germline ends. The CDR3 is made up of 13 amino acids. CDR3 in DNA: TGTGCCAGCTCACCACCGTCCCAAGAGACCCAGTACTTC. This gives the protein CASSPPSQETQYF.

The J gene is TRBJ1-5, the V gene TRBV7-6; D is unresolved. The CDR3 has 15 amino acids. The V end was cut by 1 base, the J end by 0 bases, with 7 bases between. Looked up from germline, CDR1 is SGHVS and CDR2 is FNYEAQ. In DNA form, the CDR3 reads TGTGCCAGCAGCTTAGGTCAAACTAGCAATCAGCCCCAGCATTTT. As protein: CASSLGQTSNQPQHF.

V gene TRBV19 combines with J gene TRBJ1-1; TRBD1 matches 7 bases. Germline V lookup: CDR1 LNHDA, CDR2 SQIVND (reference sequence). V was clipped by 5 bases and J by 1 base; unmatched bases: 13. This CDR3 region has 17 residues. The CDR3 reads CASSERRGGHQNTEAFF. The CDR3, as DNA: TGTGCCAGTAGTGAGCGTAGAGGGGGCCACCAGAACACTGAAGCTTTCTTT.

The V call is TRBV23-1, the J call TRBJ1-2; 10 nucleotides agree with TRBD1. TRBV23-1 is annotated as an ORF whose role is uncertain. The trim removed 3 bases at V and 12 bases at J, leaving 1 base unmatched. CDR3 length equals 11 residues. CDR3 nucleotides: TGCGCCAGCAGTCAGACAGGGGGCAACACCTTC. Protein sequence: CASSQTGGNTF.

The chain has TRBV7-2 and TRBJ2-5; unclear D gene. V lost 1 base, J lost 2 bases, and 8 bases lay in between. The CDR3 has 14 residues. Germline CDR1 SGHTA, CDR2 FQGNSA. CDR3 coding DNA: TGTGCCAGCAGCTTAGAGGGTTGGCAAGAGACCCAGTACTTC. Amino acid sequence: CASSLEGWQETQYF.

This clone was found once. The chain employs TRBV5-1 and TRBJ2-3; unclear D gene. Germline V gives CDR1 SGHRS, CDR2 YFSETQ. The CDR3 loop spans 14 amino acids. Trimming took 0 bases from V and 3 from J, leaving 8 bases between them. Here the CDR3 DNA reads TGCGCCAGCAGCTTGGGACCCGAGACAGATACGCAGTATTTT. It codes for CASSLGPETDTQYF. Looking up the rest from reference TRBV5-1 and TRBJ2-3 gives the full variable domain: KAGVTQTPRYLIKTRGQQVTLSCSPISGHRSVSWYQQTPGQGLQFLFEYFSETQRNKGNFPGRFSGRQFSNSRSEMNVSTLELGDSALYLCASSLGPETDTQYFGPGTRLTVL.

The gene calls are TRBV18 and TRBJ1-1; perhaps TRBD1 as D (5 bases). V was trimmed by 2 bases and J by 11 bases, leaving 18 bases between them. Germline V gives CDR1 KGHSH, CDR2 LQKENI. The CDR3 runs to 14 residues. The CDR3 loop reads CASSPGDRSSAAFF. In DNA form, the CDR3 reads TGTGCCAGCTCACCAGGGGACCGGTCCTCGGCGGCTTTCTTT.

This chain links TRBV18 with TRBJ2-6, with TRBD2 identical over 10 bases. V was pared by 0 bases and J by 4 bases, with 12 bases of the junction left unmatched. This CDR3 has 20 residues. CDR1 KGHSH and CDR2 LQKENI come from the germline V gene. The CDR3 sequence: CASSPPAGTSAFMGANVLTF. Here the CDR3 DNA reads TGTGCCAGCTCACCACCGGCCGGGACTAGCGCCTTCATGGGGGCCAACGTCCTGACTTTC.

The rearrangement links TRBV7-6 to TRBJ2-5; tentative D call: TRBD2 (6 bases). CDR3 length: 15 residues. Trimming left V 5 bases short and J 3 bases short, with 16 bases between. Germline V CDR1 and CDR2: SGHVS, FNYEAQ. The CDR3, as DNA: TGTGCCAGCAGCCCAGGAGGGTGGCCTAAAGAGACCCAGTACTTC. Residues: CASSPGGWPKETQYF.

The chain recombines TRBV5-1 with TRBJ1-6, with a possible D match to TRBD1 (6 bases). This CDR3 contains 16 residues. Looked up from germline, CDR1 is SGHRS and CDR2 is YFSETQ. The germline V and J ends were trimmed by 4 bases and 7 bases, with 18 bases remaining between them. This CDR3 is CASSREDRFTNSPLHF. The CDR3 DNA reads TGCGCCAGCAGCCGGGAAGACAGGTTCACCAATTCACCCCTCCACTTT.

CDR3 nucleotide sequence: TGTGCCAGCAGCGCGCTCTCCATCCGCACAGATACGCAGTATTTT. Residues: CASSALSIRTDTQYF. The chain couples TRBV9 to TRBJ2-3; D is uncertain. Trimming took 3 bases from V and 1 from J, leaving 12 bases between them. From germline, CDR1 is SGDLS and CDR2 YYNGEE. CDR3 size: 15 residues.

The rearrangement links TRBV10-2 to TRBJ1-4; the D is unclear. Trimming removed 7 bases from V and 6 bases from J, with 12 bases in between. Germline V lookup: CDR1 WSHSY, CDR2 SAAADI. The CDR3 is made up of 13 amino acids. CDR3 protein: CASTEVRDEKLFF. The CDR3 region has the DNA TGCGCCAGCACGGAGGTGAGGGATGAAAAACTGTTTTTT.

A few counts support this clone. This chain uses TRBV5-1 with TRBJ2-1; 15 nucleotides line up with TRBD2. This CDR3 is 15 amino acids long. CDR1 is SGHRS and CDR2 is YFSETQ in the germline V gene. J gave up 9 bases and V 4 bases, and 5 bases lay outside the gene matches. The CDR3 DNA reads as TGCGCCAGCAGCACGGGACTAGCGGGAGGAATTGAGCAGTTCTTC. It codes for CASSTGLAGGIEQFF.

The rearrangement links TRBV30 to TRBJ1-1; TRBD1 matches 7 bases. CDR1 GTSNPN and CDR2 SVGIG come from the germline V gene (reference sequence). This CDR3 has 14 residues. J was trimmed by 5 bases and V by 3 bases; bases with no gene match: 9. The CDR3 here is CAWSERQGGTEAFF. CDR3 nucleotide sequence: TGTGCCTGGAGCGAACGACAGGGCGGGACTGAAGCTTTCTTT.

V is TRBV5-1 and J is TRBJ2-3, with TRBD2 matching 11 bases. The CDR3 has 15 residues. The germline CDR1 and CDR2 sequences are SGHRS and YFSETQ. V shed 2 bases and J 4 bases; nucleotides not matched to a gene: 3. The CDR3 DNA sequence: TGCGCCAGCAGCTTCCGACTAGCGGGGCCAGATACGCAGTATTTT. Its translation is CASSFRLAGPDTQYF.

The gene calls are TRBV19 and TRBJ1-1, with D possibly being TRBD1 (5 bases). Germline-derived CDR1 and CDR2 are LNHDA and SQIVND (reference sequence). The CDR3 runs to 14 residues. Deletions cut 7 bases from V and 6 bases from J, with 18 bases between. The CDR3 loop reads CASTSGAGAAEAFF. The CDR3 nucleotides read TGTGCCAGTACCTCTGGGGCGGGTGCCGCTGAAGCTTTCTTT.